This is a list of T cell receptor beta chains from one sample in a study of blood T cell repertoires in COVID-19. The table came from immunoSEQ multiplex PCR; TCRdb's copy has only in-frame clones and leaves some out. This sample has about 250,000 clones, with around 85% found just once. Sequencing used peripheral blood. These receptors were collected from a human donor with COVID-19, enrolled during active disease. The donor label of this sample is uncertain. CDR3s include the opening cysteine and the closing phenylalanine or tryptophan. Each record gives: clone size, J gene, D gene, V gene, CDR3 protein, CDR3 DNA. A D gene is named only where the DNA matches it firmly. Size is omitted from some rows. Given values are once, few, many or a class for expanded clones.

clone size: -
J gene: TRBJ1-1
D gene: -
V gene: TRBV6-5
CDR3 protein: CATTWGGIPAEAFF
CDR3 DNA: TGTGCCACAACCTGGGGCGGAATACCTGCCGAAGCTTTCTTT

clone size: -
J gene: TRBJ2-1
D gene: TRBD2
V gene: TRBV14
CDR3 protein: CASRTSGSRNEQFF
CDR3 DNA: TGTGCCAGCAGGACTAGCGGGAGTAGGAATGAGCAGTTCTTC

clone size: -
J gene: TRBJ2-1
D gene: -
V gene: TRBV3-1/TRBV3-2
CDR3 protein: CASSFEDEQFF
CDR3 DNA: TGTGCCAGCAGCTTTGAGGATGAGCAGTTCTTC

clone size: -
J gene: TRBJ2-1
D gene: TRBD2
V gene: TRBV3-1/TRBV3-2
CDR3 protein: CASSLSGGFSYNEQFF
CDR3 DNA: TGTGCCAGCAGCCTTAGCGGGGGGTTCTCCTACAATGAGCAGTTCTTC

clone size: once
J gene: TRBJ1-4
D gene: -
V gene: TRBV4-1
CDR3 protein: CASSQEVGDSGNEKLFF
CDR3 DNA: TGCGCCAGCAGCCAAGAAGTGGGTGACAGTGGGAATGAAAAACTGTTTTTT

clone size: -
J gene: TRBJ1-4
D gene: TRBD1
V gene: TRBV30
CDR3 protein: CAWSQFLRGQGQEKLFF
CDR3 DNA: TGTGCCTGGAGTCAATTTTTAAGGGGACAGGGTCAAGAAAAACTGTTTTTT

clone size: -
J gene: TRBJ1-5
D gene: -
V gene: TRBV2
CDR3 protein: CASSRDIYSNQPQHF
CDR3 DNA: TGTGCCAGCTCCCGGGACATTTATAGCAATCAGCCCCAGCATTTT

clone size: -
J gene: TRBJ2-1
D gene: TRBD1
V gene: TRBV28
CDR3 protein: CASSLRTGNRAYHNEQFF
CDR3 DNA: TGTGCCAGCAGTTTAAGGACAGGGAATAGGGCTTACCACAATGAGCAGTTCTTC

clone size: -
J gene: TRBJ1-5
D gene: TRBD1
V gene: TRBV5-8
CDR3 protein: CASSWDSNSNQPQHF
CDR3 DNA: TGTGCCAGCAGCTGGGACAGTAATAGCAATCAGCCCCAGCATTTT

clone size: -
J gene: TRBJ2-7
D gene: TRBD2
V gene: TRBV11-2
CDR3 protein: CASSLDLGSGRNGEQYF
CDR3 DNA: TGTGCCAGCAGCTTAGATCTGGGTAGCGGGAGAAATGGCGAGCAGTACTTC

clone size: once
J gene: TRBJ2-7
D gene: TRBD1
V gene: TRBV6-5
CDR3 protein: CASSLDRAPFEQYF
CDR3 DNA: TGTGCCAGCAGCCTTGACAGGGCCCCCTTCGAGCAGTACTTC

clone size: -
J gene: TRBJ2-7
D gene: -
V gene: TRBV30
CDR3 protein: CAWGAGRGREQYF
CDR3 DNA: TGTGCCTGGGGAGCCGGACGGGGTCGCGAGCAGTACTTC

clone size: few
J gene: TRBJ1-4
D gene: -
V gene: TRBV6-5
CDR3 protein: CASYGGGNEKLFF
CDR3 DNA: TGTGCCAGCTACGGAGGTGGTAATGAAAAACTGTTTTTT

clone size: once
J gene: TRBJ2-6
D gene: -
V gene: TRBV5-4
CDR3 protein: CASSLQGGGANVLTF
CDR3 DNA: TGTGCCAGCAGCTTGCAGGGGGGTGGGGCCAACGTCCTGACTTTC

clone size: few
J gene: TRBJ1-1
D gene: -
V gene: TRBV28
CDR3 protein: CASRIYRVGTEAFF
CDR3 DNA: TGTGCCAGCCGGATTTACAGGGTTGGCACTGAAGCTTTCTTT